The T cell receptor beta chain described here comes from a study of neurological immune-mediated disorders (dated by TCRdb to the late 2010s). Looking at the study overall: Among the roughly 34 multiple sclerosis patients, relapsing-remitting MS was present in approximately 31 and secondary progressive MS was present in 3. Alongside PBMC samples, the set of some 98 TCR-beta libraries contained longitudinal samples, technical triplicates, and paired CD4+ and CD8+ T-cell subsets that had been sorted. Of the approximately 70 subjects in the cohort, about 15 were HAM/TSP patients, roughly 35 were multiple sclerosis patients, and around 20 were healthy controls. The study compared peripheral blood TCR-beta repertoires of HTLV-I-associated myelopathy (HAM/TSP) patients, multiple sclerosis patients and healthy controls using UMI-based sequencing. What the study reported, not specific to this receptor: No clinical or MRI features were associated with the MS cluster, and the authors said that larger cohorts are needed. No identical CDR3 amino acid sequences were found to be shared among expanded clones across subjects, suggesting that TCR-beta repertoires were private in all groups. Phylogenetic analysis grouped repertoires from 18 of 34 MS patients into a cluster of related CDR3 sequences, suggesting a possible repertoire-level signature. TCR clonal expansion was highest in HAM/TSP patients and lowest in MS patients, with MS patients falling below even healthy controls.

The CDR3 covers 15 residues, taking in both the cysteine and the phenylalanine. The read is trimmed to its CDR3 DNA, 45 bases read in frame from base 1. V is reduced by 6 bases and J by 4 bases, leaving a spacing of 19 bases between them. CDR1 and CDR2 are drawn from the germline V gene: SGHDT, YYEEEE. cDNA was synthesized by template-switch 5'RACE using a primer with a 10-nucleotide random unique molecular identifier that tagged each TCR transcript. Over 180 million TCR-beta sequences, covering 15-18 subjects, were produced in each sequencing run. The RNeasy kit was used for extraction of total RNA. Using the KAPA Real-time Library Amplification kit, TCR-beta VDJ regions were amplified with primers for the TCR constant region and the 5'RACE anchor. Sample indexes and Illumina adaptors were added in a first PCR, after which library yield was increased in a second PCR. After Ampure bead purification, the TCR product of roughly 650 bp was size-selected on a 2% E-gel SizeSelection system. Before pooling, libraries had their quality checked on a Bioanalyzer, their concentration measured with Qubit, and their quantity determined with the Kapa Library Quantification kit. Paired-end 2 x 150 bp sequencing of the libraries was performed on an Illumina HiSeq 2500. To increase sequence diversity, about 25-31% phiX was spiked into each library pool. Regarding the original processing steps: The quality-filtered reads were processed with the UMI-based MiGEC pipeline, whose error correction step removed more than 80% of the raw TCR sequences. IMGT germline references were used for aligning VDJ genes, and each clonotype was defined as a unique CDR3 amino acid sequence together with its V-J genes. Clonal expansion, Shannon diversity and CDR3 relatedness were evaluated with VDJtools (CalcPairwiseDistances, ClusterSamples), while phylogenetic trees were built in CLCbio workbench. Expanded clones were defined as having at least 8 unique UMIs, based on coefficient-of-variation modelling across technical triplicates. TCRdb trimmed public reads at Q25 via fastp, called clones via MiXCR and kept in-frame beta chains. Rows are unified per CDR3 protein, each entry keeping the most common DNA and genes. What appears here as the V and J calls and clone size reflects TCRdb's work, not the paper's. A total of roughly 40,000 distinct CDR3 sequences appear in this sample, 2.5% of them only once. Approximately 2.2% of the sample is held by the ten biggest clonotypes.

Of note for this clonotype: Its antigen is currently not known. Base qualities were left out, and no much larger clone turns up one base away.

For unsorted PBMC libraries, 2 million PBMCs were used after storage in RNAlater at -80 degrees C until RNA extraction. Multiple sclerosis patients were enrolled in a US clinical protocol evaluating disease progression by magnetic resonance imaging. PBMCs were separated from peripheral blood using Ficoll-Hypaque density gradient centrifugation and then cryopreserved in liquid nitrogen. The sample consisted of PBMCs. Here the chain combines TRBV5-6 and TRBJ1-2; possibly the D gene is TRBD1, per 5 matching bases. This clonotype was sampled from a man aged 45 to 65 with multiple sclerosis. Here the CDR3 is given as CASILLETDSYGYTF. The DNA is TGTGCCAGCATCCTCCTTGAGACAGACAGCTATGGCTACACCTTC.